Sequencing of this TCR beta chain was carried out in a study of regulatory T cells in long-lasting Graves disease. This clonotype was counted between two and nine times. Its antigen remains unidentified. Time point noted: persistent/refractory GD, antithyroid drugs over 5 years with positive TRAb. Following extraction of RNA from PBMCs, that RNA was used to make the TCR library. Building of the TCR beta libraries involved iRepertoire HTBI primers and Arm-PCR of CDR3 regions. TCRdb itself ran the multiplex PCR reads through MiXCR, one entry per CDR3 protein. Of 700,000 or so distinct CDR3 sequences in the sample, around 32% were seen once. General observations from the study: Small sample size may have lowered accuracy. The work looked only at peripheral blood and did not look at thyroid tissue. Whereas new patients shared about 980 public clonotypes, persistent patients shared more, at about 3,000.

The CDR3 length is 12 residues. Germline CDR1 SGHAT, CDR2 FQNNGV. V dropped 6 bases and J dropped 8 bases, with 14 bases sitting between them. The receptor comes from a female donor with Graves disease. This chain links TRBV11-2 with TRBJ2-7; D possibly corresponds to TRBD2 (5 bases). The sequenced sample was peripheral blood mononuclear cells (PBMCs), obtained when the disease was refractory, from a patient treated with antithyroid drugs. The CDR3 loop is CASSHGDGKQYF. The CDR3 DNA sequence: TGTGCCAGCAGTCACGGGGATGGGAAGCAGTACTTC.